This entry lists 15 T cell receptor beta chains sequenced from one sample in a study of PD-L1 blockade in urothelial cancer. The time point here: pretreatment peripheral blood. Profiled with immunoSEQ multiplex PCR; TCRdb holds only in-frame clones, not every one. The table includes about 56,000 clones, 85% detected once. The source was PBMCs, collected around atezolizumab (anti-PD-L1) treatment. The receptors stem from a man in his sixties or seventies with urothelial cancer.

This chain joins TRBV4-1 and TRBJ2-3, with D possibly being TRBD1 (6 bases). V was trimmed by 1 base and J by 14 bases, leaving 22 bases between them. This CDR3 spans 15 amino acids. Germline assignment: CDR1 MGHRA and CDR2 YSYEKL. The CDR3 sequence is CASSQGAPQGRYAYF. In nucleotides, the CDR3 is TGCGCCAGCAGCCAAGGGGCCCCCCAGGGGAGATACGCGTATTTT.

This clone has only a few counts. The V gene is TRBV2, the J gene TRBJ1-4; 11 nucleotides line up with TRBD1. The V gene end was trimmed by 6 bases and the J gene end by 5 bases; junction bases not matched to a gene: 5. The CDR3 is 15 amino acids. Germline V CDR1 and CDR2: SNHLY, FYNNEI. CDR3 nucleotides: TGTGCCAGCAGACGGGACAGGGGGGAAAATGAAAAACTGTTTTTT. It translates to CASRRDRGENEKLFF.

The gene calls are TRBV6-6 and TRBJ2-1, with TRBD1 as a possible D gene (5 bases). Germline loops: CDR1 MNHNY, CDR2 SVGAGI (reference sequence). V was shortened by 4 bases and J by 4 bases, with 11 bases between the two germline ends. The CDR3 is made up of 14 amino acids. This CDR3 reads CASSSSDNYNEQFF. The CDR3 nucleotides read TGTGCCAGCAGTTCCTCGGACAATTACAATGAGCAGTTCTTC.

The rearrangement uses TRBV7-9 and TRBJ2-7; D possibly corresponds to TRBD1 (5 bases). V lost 4 bases and J lost 1, with 8 bases in between. Germline CDR1 is SEHNR and CDR2 is FQNEAQ (reference sequence). The CDR3 loop spans 13 amino acids. The CDR3 coding sequence is TGTGCCAGCAGCTCACCAGGGTCCTACGAGCAGTACTTC. Encoded protein: CASSSPGSYEQYF.

This clone appeared once. The CDR3 region is CASSPTRDTEAFF. CDR3 in DNA: TGTGCCAGCTCCCCAACCCGGGACACTGAAGCTTTCTTT. J is TRBJ1-1 and V is TRBV7-3; D ambiguous. Germline V lookup: CDR1 SGHTA, CDR2 FQGTGA. This CDR3 spans 13 amino acids. V lost 8 bases and J lost 3, with 13 bases in between.

V usage is TRBV13 and J usage is TRBJ2-1; tentative D call: TRBD1 (6 bases). Trimming cost V 0 bases and J 6 bases, with 9 bases left between them. CDR1 is PRHDT, CDR2 FYEKMQ, per germline (reference sequence). The CDR3 has 14 amino acids. The CDR3 here is CASSLGLGGNEQFF. CDR3 bases: TGTGCCAGCAGCTTAGGTTTAGGGGGCAATGAGCAGTTCTTC.

In this sample, this clone turned up once. V is TRBV7-2 and J is TRBJ2-3; TRBD2 matches 8 bases. V lost 3 bases and J lost 5; bases outside the gene matches: 10. This CDR3 is built from 16 residues. From germline, CDR1 is SGHTA and CDR2 FQGNSA. In DNA, the CDR3 is TGTGCCAGCAGCTTTTCTATAGCGGGACCCGGAGATACGCAGTATTTT. Amino acids: CASSFSIAGPGDTQYF.

The chain links TRBV19 to TRBJ2-7, with D possibly being TRBD2 (6 bases). Per germline, CDR1 LNHDA and CDR2 SQIVND (reference sequence). Trimming pared 6 bases from V and 0 bases from J, leaving 12 bases between. This CDR3 spans 14 amino acids. The CDR3, as DNA: TGTGCCAGTAGCCGGGACTTCCCCTCCTACGAGCAGTACTTC. Translation gives CASSRDFPSYEQYF. Looking up the rest from reference TRBV19 and TRBJ2-7 gives the full variable domain: DGGITQSPKYLFRKEGQNVTLSCEQNLNHDAMYWYRQDPGQGLRLIYYSQIVNDFQKGDIAEGYSVSREKKESFPLTVTSAQKNPTAFYLCASSRDFPSYEQYFGPGTRLTVT.

The chain carries TRBV6-5 and TRBJ2-3; D is possibly TRBD1 (6 bases). Trimming took 8 bases from V and 14 from J, leaving 17 bases between them. Germline CDR1 reads MNHEY; CDR2 reads SVGAGI. This CDR3 contains 11 residues. DNA for the CDR3: TGTGCCAGCCTACAGGGCAGATACGCGTATTTT. It is translated as CASLQGRYAYF.

As to this clone: A much larger clonotype is one base distant, so this may be a read error. The chain carries TRBV6-5 and TRBJ1-1; 8 bases align to TRBD1. V gave up 6 bases and J gave up 0 bases; unmatched junction bases: 3. The CDR3 loop spans 14 amino acids. Germline V gene lookup returns CDR1 MNHEY and CDR2 SVGAGI. The CDR3 is CASSPTGVNTEAFF. In nucleotides, the CDR3 is TGTGCCAGCAGCCCGACAGGGGTGAACACTGAAGCTTTCTTT.

The rearrangement joins TRBV11-2 to TRBJ2-7; the D is unclear. V shed 3 bases and J shed 1 base, with 13 bases lying between them. Germline V CDR1 and CDR2: SGHAT, FQNNGV. There are 15 residues in the CDR3. The CDR3 region is CASSLLRDRSYEQYF. In DNA form, the CDR3 reads TGTGCCAGCAGCTTGTTACGCGATAGATCCTACGAGCAGTACTTC.

The chain is built from TRBV14 and TRBJ1-1; D is ambiguous. The CDR3 runs to 13 residues. V lost 1 base, J lost 2 bases, and 5 bases lay in between. In germline, CDR1 is SGHDN, CDR2 FVKESK. The CDR3 DNA reads TGTGCCAGCAGCCAAGGAGGCAACACTGAAGCTTTCTTT. This translates into CASSQGGNTEAFF.

The V and J genes are TRBV5-1 and TRBJ2-2; 7 positions agree with TRBD1. V lost 4 bases, J lost 5 bases, and 11 bases stayed unmatched. From germline, CDR1 is SGHRS and CDR2 YFSETQ. The CDR3 covers 16 residues. CDR3: CASSPGPPRGTGELFF. The CDR3 nucleotides read TGCGCCAGCAGCCCCGGACCCCCCAGGGGGACCGGGGAGCTGTTTTTT.

The J gene is TRBJ2-3, the V gene TRBV9, with 12 bases matching TRBD2. J was trimmed by 14 bases and V by 4 bases; bases with no gene match: 20. Germline V gene data show CDR1 as SGDLS and CDR2 as YYNGEE. The CDR3 is 17 amino acids. CDR3 sequence (DNA): TGTGCCAGCAGCCCCAGGAGTGGCCTAGCGGGAGGGCCGAGGACGTATTTT. Translated: CASSPRSGLAGGPRTYF.

The V and J genes are TRBV5-6 and TRBJ2-6; D is ambiguous. Trimming took 2 bases from V and 0 from J, leaving 9 bases between them. This CDR3 has 16 residues. In germline, CDR1 is SGHDT, CDR2 YYEEEE. Written as DNA, the CDR3 is TGTGCCAGCAGCTTTTGGGCGTCCTCTGGGGCCAACGTCCTGACTTTC. This codes for CASSFWASSGANVLTF. Looking up the rest from reference TRBV5-6 and TRBJ2-6 gives the full variable domain: DAGVTQSPTHLIKTRGQQVTLRCSPKSGHDTVSWYQQALGQGPQFIFQYYEEEERQRGNFPDRFSGHQFPNYSSELNVNALLLGDSALYLCASSFWASSGANVLTFGAGSRLTVL.